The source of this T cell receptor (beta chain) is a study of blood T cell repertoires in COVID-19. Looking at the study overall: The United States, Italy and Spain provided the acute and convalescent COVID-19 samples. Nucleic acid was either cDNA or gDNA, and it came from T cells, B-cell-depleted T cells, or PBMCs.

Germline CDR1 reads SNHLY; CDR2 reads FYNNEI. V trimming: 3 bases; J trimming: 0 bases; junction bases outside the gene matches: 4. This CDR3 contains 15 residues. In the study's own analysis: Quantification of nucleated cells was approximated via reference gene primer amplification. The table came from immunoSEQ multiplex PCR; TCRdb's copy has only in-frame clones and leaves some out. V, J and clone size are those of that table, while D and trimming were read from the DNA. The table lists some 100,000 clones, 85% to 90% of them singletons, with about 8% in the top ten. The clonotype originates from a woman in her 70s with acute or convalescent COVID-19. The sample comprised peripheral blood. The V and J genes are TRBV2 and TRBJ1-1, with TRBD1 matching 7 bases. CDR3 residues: CASSDLGQMNTEAFF. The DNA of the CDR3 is TGTGCCAGCAGTGACCTGGGACAGATGAACACTGAAGCTTTCTTT.